This record concerns one TCR beta chain sequence. These data come from a study of blood T cell repertoires in COVID-19. Background on the study: There were acute and convalescent COVID-19 samples, and they came from the United States, Italy and Spain.

V shed 2 bases, J shed 4 bases, and the junction held 5 bases outside the gene matches. The germline V gene encodes CDR1 SGHNT and CDR2 YENEEA. The CDR3 covers 14 residues. Per the authors' pipeline: For nucleated cells, counts were estimated from reference gene primer amplification. Produced via immunoSEQ multiplex PCR; TCRdb's table is partial and in-frame only. V and J calls and clone size are those listed in that table; D and trimming were worked out from the DNA. The repertoire has a few hundred thousand clones, 88% of them found once; the top ten carry approximately 0.8%. The chain employs TRBV11-3 and TRBJ2-7; TRBD1 agrees at 7 bases. This clonotype originated in a woman aged 25 to 39 with acute or convalescent COVID-19. The sample taken for sequencing was peripheral blood. In DNA, the CDR3 is TGTGCCAGCAGCTTACGGGACAGAGGTTACGAGCAGTACTTC. Translation: CASSLRDRGYEQYF.